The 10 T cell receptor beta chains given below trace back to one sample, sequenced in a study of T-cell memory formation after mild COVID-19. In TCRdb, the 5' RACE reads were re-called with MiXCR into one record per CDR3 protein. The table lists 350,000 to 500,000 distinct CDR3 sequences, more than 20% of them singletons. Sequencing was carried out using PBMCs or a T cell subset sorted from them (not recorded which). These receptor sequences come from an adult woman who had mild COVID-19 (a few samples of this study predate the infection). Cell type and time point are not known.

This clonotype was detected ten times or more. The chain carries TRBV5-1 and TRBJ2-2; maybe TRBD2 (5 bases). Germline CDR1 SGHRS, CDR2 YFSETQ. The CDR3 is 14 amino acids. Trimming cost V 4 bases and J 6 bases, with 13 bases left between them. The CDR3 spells CASSGTWESGELFF. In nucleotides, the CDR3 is TGCGCCAGCAGCGGCACTTGGGAGTCCGGGGAGCTGTTTTTT.

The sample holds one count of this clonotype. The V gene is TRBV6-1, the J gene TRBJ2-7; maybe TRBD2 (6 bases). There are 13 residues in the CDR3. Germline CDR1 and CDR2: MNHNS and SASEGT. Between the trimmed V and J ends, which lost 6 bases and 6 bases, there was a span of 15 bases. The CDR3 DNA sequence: TGTGCCAGCAGGGGAGGTCCTACCAGCGAGCAGTACTTC. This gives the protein CASRGGPTSEQYF.

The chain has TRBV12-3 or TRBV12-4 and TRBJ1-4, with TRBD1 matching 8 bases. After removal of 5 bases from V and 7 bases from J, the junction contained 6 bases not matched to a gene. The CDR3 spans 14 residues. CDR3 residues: CASSEDRVVEKLFF. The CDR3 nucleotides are TGTGCCAGCAGTGAGGACAGGGTGGTTGAAAAACTGTTTTTT.

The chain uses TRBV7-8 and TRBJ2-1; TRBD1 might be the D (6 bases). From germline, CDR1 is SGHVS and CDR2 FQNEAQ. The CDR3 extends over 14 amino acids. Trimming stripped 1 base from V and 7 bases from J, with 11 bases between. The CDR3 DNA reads TGTGCCAGCAGCTTAGGTAGCAGGGGAAATGAGCAGTTCTTC. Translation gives CASSLGSRGNEQFF.

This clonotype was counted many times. Here the CDR3 reads CSARDRVLGQETQYF. CDR3 DNA sequence: TGCAGTGCTAGAGATAGGGTATTGGGGCAAGAGACCCAGTACTTC. The V gene is TRBV20-1, the J gene TRBJ2-5, with D unresolved. This CDR3 contains 15 residues. Trimming left V 0 bases short and J 2 bases short, with 13 bases between. Germline V lookup: CDR1 DFQATT, CDR2 SNEGSKA (reference sequence).

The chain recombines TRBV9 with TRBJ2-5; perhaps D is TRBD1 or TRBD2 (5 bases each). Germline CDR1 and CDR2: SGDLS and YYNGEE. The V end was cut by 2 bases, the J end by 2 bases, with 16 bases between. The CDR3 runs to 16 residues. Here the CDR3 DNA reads TGTGCCAGCAGCGTCCGGACGGGACGAGCACAAGAGACCCAGTACTTC. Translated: CASSVRTGRAQETQYF. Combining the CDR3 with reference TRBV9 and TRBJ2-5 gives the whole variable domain DSGVTQTPKHLITATGQRVTLRCSPRSGDLSVYWYQQSLDQGLQFLIQYYNGEERAKGNILERFSAQQFPDLHSELNLSSLELGDSALYFCASSVRTGRAQETQYFGPGTRLLVL.

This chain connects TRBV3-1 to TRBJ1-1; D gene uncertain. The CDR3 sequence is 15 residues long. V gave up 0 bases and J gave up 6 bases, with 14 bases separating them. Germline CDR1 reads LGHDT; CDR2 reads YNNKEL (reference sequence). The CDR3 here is CASSQDPGGASEAFF. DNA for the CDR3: TGTGCCAGCAGCCAAGATCCGGGAGGAGCTTCTGAAGCTTTCTTT.

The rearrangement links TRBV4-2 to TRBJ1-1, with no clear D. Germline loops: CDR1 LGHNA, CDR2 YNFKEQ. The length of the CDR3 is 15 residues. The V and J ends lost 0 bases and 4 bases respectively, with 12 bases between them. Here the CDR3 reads CASSQDPLQSTEAFF. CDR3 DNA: TGTGCCAGCAGCCAAGATCCATTGCAGTCCACTGAAGCTTTCTTT.

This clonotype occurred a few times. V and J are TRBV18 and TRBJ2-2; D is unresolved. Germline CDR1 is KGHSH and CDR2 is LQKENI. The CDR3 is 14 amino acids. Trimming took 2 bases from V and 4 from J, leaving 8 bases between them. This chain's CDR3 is CASSPWPLTGELFF. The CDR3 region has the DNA TGTGCCAGCTCACCATGGCCCCTCACCGGGGAGCTGTTTTTT.

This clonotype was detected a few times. CDR3 nucleotide sequence: TGCAGTGCTAGCGGGCGGGGGGCAACAGATACGCAGTATTTT. This sequence encodes CSASGRGATDTQYF. This chain connects TRBV20-1 to TRBJ2-3, with TRBD2 matching over 8 bases. The germline V gene encodes CDR1 DFQATT and CDR2 SNEGSKA (reference sequence). CDR3 size: 14 residues. The J segment lost 3 bases and the V segment lost 3 bases, leaving 5 bases of the junction unmatched.